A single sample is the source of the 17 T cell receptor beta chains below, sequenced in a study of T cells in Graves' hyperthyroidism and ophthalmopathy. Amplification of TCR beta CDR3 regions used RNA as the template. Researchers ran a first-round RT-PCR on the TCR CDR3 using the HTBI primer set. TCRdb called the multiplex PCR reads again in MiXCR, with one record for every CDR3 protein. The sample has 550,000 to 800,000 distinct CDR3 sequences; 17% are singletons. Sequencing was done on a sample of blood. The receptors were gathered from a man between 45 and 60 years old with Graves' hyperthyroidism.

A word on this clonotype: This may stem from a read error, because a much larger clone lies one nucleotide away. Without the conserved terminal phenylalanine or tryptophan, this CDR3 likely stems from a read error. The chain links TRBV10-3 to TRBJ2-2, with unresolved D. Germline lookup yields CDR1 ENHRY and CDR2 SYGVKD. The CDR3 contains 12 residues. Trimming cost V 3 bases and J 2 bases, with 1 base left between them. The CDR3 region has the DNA TGTGCCATCAGTGACAACACCGGGGAGCTGTTTTAT. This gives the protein CAISDNTGELFY.

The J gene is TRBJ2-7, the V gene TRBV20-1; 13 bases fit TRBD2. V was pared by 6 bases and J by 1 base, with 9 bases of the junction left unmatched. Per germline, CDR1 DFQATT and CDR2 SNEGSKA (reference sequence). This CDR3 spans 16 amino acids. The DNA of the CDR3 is TGCAGTGCCACCGGACTAGCGGGAGTTGAGTCCTACGAGCAGTACTTC. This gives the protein CSATGLAGVESYEQYF.

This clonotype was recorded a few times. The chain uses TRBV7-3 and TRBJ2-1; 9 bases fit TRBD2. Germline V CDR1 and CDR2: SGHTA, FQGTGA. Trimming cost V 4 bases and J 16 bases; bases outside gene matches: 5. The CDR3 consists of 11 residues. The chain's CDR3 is CASSSSGTSFF. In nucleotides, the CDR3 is TGTGCCAGCAGCTCTTCCGGGACTAGCTTCTTC.

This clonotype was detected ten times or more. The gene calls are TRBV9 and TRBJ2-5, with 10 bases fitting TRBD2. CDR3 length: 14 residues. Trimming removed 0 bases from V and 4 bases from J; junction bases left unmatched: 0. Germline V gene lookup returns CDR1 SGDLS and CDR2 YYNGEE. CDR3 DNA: TGTGCCAGCAGCGTAGGGACTAGCGGAGAGACCCAGTACTTC. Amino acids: CASSVGTSGETQYF.

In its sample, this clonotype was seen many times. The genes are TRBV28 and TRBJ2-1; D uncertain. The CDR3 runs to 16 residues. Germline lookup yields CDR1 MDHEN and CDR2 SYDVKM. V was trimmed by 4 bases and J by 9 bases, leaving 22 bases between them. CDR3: CASSSPRYSSRIEQFF. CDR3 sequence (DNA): TGTGCCAGCAGTTCCCCCCGGTACTCCTCAAGAATTGAGCAGTTCTTC. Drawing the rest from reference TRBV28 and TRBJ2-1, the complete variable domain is DVKVTQSSRYLVKRTGEKVFLECVQDMDHENMFWYRQDPGLGLRLIYFSYDVKMKEKGDIPEGYSVSREKKERFSLILESASTNQTSMYLCASSSPRYSSRIEQFFGPGTRLTVL.

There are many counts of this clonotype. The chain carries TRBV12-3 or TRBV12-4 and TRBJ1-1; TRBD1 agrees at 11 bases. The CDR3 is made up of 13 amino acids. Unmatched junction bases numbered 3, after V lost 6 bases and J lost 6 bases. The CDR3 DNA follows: TGTGCCAGCAGGGACAGGGGGCATTCTGAAGCTTTCTTT. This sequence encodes CASRDRGHSEAFF.

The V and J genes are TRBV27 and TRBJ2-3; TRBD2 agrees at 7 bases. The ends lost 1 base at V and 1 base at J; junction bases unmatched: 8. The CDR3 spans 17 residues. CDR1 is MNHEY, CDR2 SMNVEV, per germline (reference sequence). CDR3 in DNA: TGTGCCAGCAGTTTATGGTTCGGGGGGACCGGCACAGATACGCAGTATTTT. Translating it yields CASSLWFGGTGTDTQYF.

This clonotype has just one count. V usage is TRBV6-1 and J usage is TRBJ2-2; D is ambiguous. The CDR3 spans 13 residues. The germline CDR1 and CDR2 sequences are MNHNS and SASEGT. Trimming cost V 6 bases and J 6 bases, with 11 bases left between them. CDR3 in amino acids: CASSHVFAGELFF. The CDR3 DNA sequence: TGTGCCAGCAGCCATGTCTTCGCCGGGGAGCTGTTTTTT.

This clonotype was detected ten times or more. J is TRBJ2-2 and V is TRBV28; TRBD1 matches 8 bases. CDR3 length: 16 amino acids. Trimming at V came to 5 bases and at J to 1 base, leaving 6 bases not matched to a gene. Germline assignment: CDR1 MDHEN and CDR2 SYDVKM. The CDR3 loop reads CASSQGDRRNTGELFF. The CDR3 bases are TGTGCCAGCAGTCAAGGGGACAGGCGGAACACCGGGGAGCTGTTTTTT.

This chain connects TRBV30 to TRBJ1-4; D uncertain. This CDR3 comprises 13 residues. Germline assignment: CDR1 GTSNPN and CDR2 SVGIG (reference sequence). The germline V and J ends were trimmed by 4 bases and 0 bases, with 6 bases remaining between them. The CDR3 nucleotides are TGTGCCTGGAAGCTTTCAACTAATGAAAAACTGTTTTTT. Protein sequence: CAWKLSTNEKLFF.

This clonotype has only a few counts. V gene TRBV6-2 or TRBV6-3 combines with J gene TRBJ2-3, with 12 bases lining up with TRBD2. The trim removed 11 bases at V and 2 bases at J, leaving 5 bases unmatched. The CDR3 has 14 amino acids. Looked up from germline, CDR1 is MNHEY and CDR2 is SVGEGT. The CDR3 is CACGLAGLTDTQYF. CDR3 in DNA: TGTGCCTGCGGACTAGCGGGACTCACAGATACGCAGTATTTT.

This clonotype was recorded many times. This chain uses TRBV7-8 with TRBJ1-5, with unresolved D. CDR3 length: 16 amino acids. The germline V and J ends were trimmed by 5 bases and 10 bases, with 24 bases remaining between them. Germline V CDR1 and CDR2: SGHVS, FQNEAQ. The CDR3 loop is CASSPKALSDFRPQHF. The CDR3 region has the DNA TGTGCCAGCAGCCCTAAGGCATTGTCTGACTTTCGCCCCCAGCATTTT. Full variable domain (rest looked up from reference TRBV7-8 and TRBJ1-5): GAGVSQSPRYKVAKRGQDVALRCDPISGHVSLFWYQQALGQGPEFLTYFQNEAQLDKSGLPSDRFFAERPEGSVSTLKIQRTQQEDSAVYLCASSPKALSDFRPQHFGDGTRLSIL.

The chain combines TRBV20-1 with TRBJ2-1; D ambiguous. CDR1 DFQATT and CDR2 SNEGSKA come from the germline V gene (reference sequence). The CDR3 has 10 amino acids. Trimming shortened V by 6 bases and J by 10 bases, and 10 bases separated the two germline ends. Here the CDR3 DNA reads TGCAGTGCGTACCGTTCCGAGCAGTTCTTC. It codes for CSAYRSEQFF.

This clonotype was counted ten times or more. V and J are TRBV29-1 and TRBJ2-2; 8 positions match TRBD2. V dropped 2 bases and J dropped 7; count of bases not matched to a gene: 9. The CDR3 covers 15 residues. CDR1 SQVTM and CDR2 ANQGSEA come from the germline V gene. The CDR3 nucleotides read TGCAGCGTTGAATCGAGCGGGAGCGTAAGCGGGGAGCTGTTTTTT. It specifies CSVESSGSVSGELFF.

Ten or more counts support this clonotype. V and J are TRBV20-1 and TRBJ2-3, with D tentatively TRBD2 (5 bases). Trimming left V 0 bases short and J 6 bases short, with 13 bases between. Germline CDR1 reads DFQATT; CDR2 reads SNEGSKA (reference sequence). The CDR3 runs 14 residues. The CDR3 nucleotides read TGCAGTGCTAGAGATTGGGCTAGCTTGGATACGCAGTATTTT. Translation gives CSARDWASLDTQYF.

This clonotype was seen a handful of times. CDR3 region: CASSLSGAGTTDTQYF. The CDR3 coding sequence is TGCGCCAGCAGCTTGTCCGGGGCGGGGACCACAGATACGCAGTATTTT. The gene calls are TRBV5-1 and TRBJ2-3; the D gene is possibly TRBD2 (6 bases). The ends were cut back, 1 base at V and 2 bases at J, with 14 bases in the middle. Germline V gene lookup returns CDR1 SGHRS and CDR2 YFSETQ. The CDR3 loop spans 16 amino acids.

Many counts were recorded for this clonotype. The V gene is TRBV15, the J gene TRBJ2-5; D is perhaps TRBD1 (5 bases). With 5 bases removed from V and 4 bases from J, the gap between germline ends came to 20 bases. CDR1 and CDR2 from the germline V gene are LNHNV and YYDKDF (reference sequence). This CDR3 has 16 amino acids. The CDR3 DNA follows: TGTGCCACCAGCTCACGGACGGATGGGGCGGTAGAGACCCAGTACTTC. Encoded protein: CATSSRTDGAVETQYF.